Below, 12 T cell receptor beta chains from the same sample are listed, as sequenced in a study of CD4 T cells in relation to SARS-CoV-2 and coronaviruses. The assay was immunoSEQ multiplex PCR, and TCRdb's table has in-frame clones only and misses some. This table has 25,000 to 30,000 clones, 73% appearing once. CD4+ T cells from unexposed donors were obtained before the COVID-19 pandemic (2011-2018). CD4+ T cells were isolated from the cells after around eleven days of culture. Their recognized antigens are unknown. Material for sequencing was CD4+ T cells from PBMCs, cultured in vitro. Source of these receptors: a human donor in good health.

The chain employs TRBV4-1 and TRBJ2-7; D might be TRBD1 or TRBD2, each matching 5 bases. Germline assignment: CDR1 MGHRA and CDR2 YSYEKL. V was pared by 1 base and J by 1 base, with 14 bases between. This CDR3 contains 16 residues. The CDR3 sequence is CASSQAGTRSSYEQYF. CDR3 DNA: TGCGCCAGCAGCCAAGCCGGGACGCGTTCTTCCTACGAGCAGTACTTC.

The table lists this clone with a few counts. V gene TRBV7-6 combines with J gene TRBJ2-2; 13 bases align to TRBD2. The CDR3 runs 20 residues. V lost 5 bases to trimming and J lost 1 base; unmatched junction nucleotides: 13. Germline V gene data show CDR1 as SGHVS and CDR2 as FNYEAQ. The CDR3 loop is CASSPRGLAGLSGNTGELFF. The CDR3 DNA reads TGTGCCAGCAGCCCTAGGGGACTAGCGGGATTATCTGGGAACACCGGGGAGCTGTTTTTT.

The V gene is TRBV9, the J gene TRBJ2-3, with TRBD2 matching over 13 bases. V lost 4 bases, J lost 4 bases, and 12 bases stayed unmatched. Germline V gene data show CDR1 as SGDLS and CDR2 as YYNGEE. CDR3 length: 18 residues. The CDR3 here is CASSLGAGTSGTPDTQYF. DNA of the CDR3: TGTGCCAGCAGCTTGGGAGCCGGGACTAGCGGGACCCCAGATACGCAGTATTTT.

This rearrangement joins TRBV20-1 to TRBJ2-3; D remains ambiguous. The CDR3 spans 12 residues. Germline values: CDR1 DFQATT, CDR2 SNEGSKA (reference sequence). V was cut by 3 bases and J by 0 bases, with 4 bases left in between. Here the CDR3 reads CSASGSTDTQYF. The CDR3 bases are TGCAGTGCTAGTGGCAGCACAGATACGCAGTATTTT.

This clone has only one observation. The rearrangement uses TRBV7-2 and TRBJ1-3, with TRBD1 as a possible D gene (6 bases). Germline V CDR1 and CDR2: SGHTA, FQGNSA. This CDR3 spans 14 amino acids. V was shortened by 6 bases and J by 4 bases, with 13 bases between the two germline ends. CDR3 coding DNA: TGTGCCAGCAGAACGACCGGACAGGGAAACACCATATATTTT. Protein sequence: CASRTTGQGNTIYF. The full variable domain, in which reference TRBV7-2 and TRBJ1-3 provide the parts outside the CDR3, is GAGVSQSPSNKVTEKGKDVELRCDPISGHTALYWYRQSLGQGLEFLIYFQGNSAPDKSGLPSDRFSAERTGGSVSTLTIQRTQQEDSAVYLCASRTTGQGNTIYFGEGSWLTVV.

The genes are TRBV25-1 and TRBJ1-3; D gene uncertain. This CDR3 has 14 residues. CDR1 and CDR2 from the germline V gene are MGHDK and SYGVNS. Trimming removed 5 bases at V and 2 bases at J, with 10 bases between. The CDR3 DNA reads TGTGCCAGCAGTAATTCGGGAGCTGGAAACACCATATATTTT. It is translated as CASSNSGAGNTIYF.

The V gene is TRBV19, the J gene TRBJ1-4; no reliable D call. Per germline, CDR1 LNHDA and CDR2 SQIVND (reference sequence). Trimming left V 5 bases short and J 7 bases short, with 14 bases between. The CDR3 has 14 amino acids. The CDR3 here is CASSQHLLGEKLFF. DNA for the CDR3: TGTGCCAGTAGTCAGCATCTGCTAGGTGAAAAACTGTTTTTT.

This clone was recorded a few times. V and J are TRBV29-1 and TRBJ2-1, with TRBD1 matching 7 bases. Germline lookup yields CDR1 SQVTM and CDR2 ANQGSEA. The CDR3 consists of 13 residues. Unmatched junction bases numbered 5, after V lost 4 bases and J lost 5 bases. CDR3 DNA: TGCAGCGTTGCGACAGGGATGAACAATGAGCAGTTCTTC. Protein sequence: CSVATGMNNEQFF.

The genes are TRBV3-1 (or the pseudogene TRBV3-2) and TRBJ2-3; D is unclear. This CDR3 has 14 amino acids. From germline, CDR1 is LGHDT and CDR2 YNNKEL (reference sequence). With 4 bases removed from V and 4 bases from J, the gap between germline ends came to 12 bases. As DNA, the CDR3 is TGTGCCAGCAGCCCGGACCCAACGGCAGATACGCAGTATTTT. This gives the protein CASSPDPTADTQYF.

V usage is TRBV12-3 or TRBV12-4 and J usage is TRBJ1-2, with D unresolved. V was shortened by 5 bases and J by 4 bases, with 11 bases between the two germline ends. CDR3 length: 13 amino acids. The CDR3 is CASSILSGYGYTF. DNA for the CDR3: TGTGCCAGCAGTATCCTTTCGGGCTATGGCTACACCTTC.

The CDR3 is CASSLTVNQPQHF. Written as DNA, the CDR3 is TGTGCCAGCAGTTTGACCGTAAATCAGCCCCAGCATTTT. This chain connects TRBV12-3 or TRBV12-4 to TRBJ1-5; D uncertain. This CDR3 contains 13 residues. V dropped 3 bases and J dropped 4 bases, with 7 bases sitting between them.

The V call is TRBV7-9, the J call TRBJ2-5; TRBD2 is a possible D gene (6 bases). The V end lost 1 base, the J end lost 9 bases, and 9 bases lay between the germline ends. The CDR3 spans 12 residues. Per the germline V gene, CDR1 is SEHNR and CDR2 is FQNEAQ (reference sequence). The CDR3, as DNA: TGTGCCAGCAGCTTAGATGCGGGGTCCCAGTACTTC. Translation: CASSLDAGSQYF.